This T cell receptor beta chain was found in a study of human CD8 memory T cell subsets. Enrichment of total CD8+ T cells was achieved using negative magnetic separation. Germline assignment: CDR1 SGHNT and CDR2 YYREEE (reference sequence). This CDR3 contains 13 residues. The TCR beta sequencing libraries came from UMI-labeled 5' RACE. TCRdb re-called the 5' RACE reads and catalogs CDR3 proteins one per entry, DNA excluded. The sample holds roughly 5,000 distinct CDR3 sequences. Judged by frequency, this clonotype is medium-sized. Sequenced input: CD8+ T cells from PBMCs. V usage is TRBV5-4 and J usage is TRBJ2-1. The origin of this receptor is a human donor in good health. CDR3 residues: CASSLVGSNEQFF.